The source of this T cell receptor beta chain is a study of blood T cell repertoires in COVID-19. V lost 4 bases and J lost 6; bases outside the gene matches: 4. This CDR3 contains 14 residues. Germline V gene sequence: CDR1 MDHEN, CDR2 SYDVKM. Original analysis: Estimates of nucleated cell counts were drawn from the amplification of reference gene primers. Data came from immunoSEQ multiplex PCR; TCRdb stores just in-frame clones and leaves some out. V and J calls and clone size are given by that table; D and trimming were obtained from the DNA. Among around 220,000 clones listed, roughly 76% were seen once.

The chain is built from TRBV28 and TRBJ1-4; TRBD1 agrees at 8 bases. The source of this sequence is a human donor in a cohort sampled during active COVID-19. Sequenced material: peripheral blood. The CDR3 protein is CASSSQGAHEKLFF. The CDR3 coding sequence is TGTGCCAGCAGTTCGCAGGGGGCTCATGAAAAACTGTTTTTT.